The present TCR beta chain was sequenced within a study of blood T cell repertoires in COVID-19. Measured with immunoSEQ multiplex PCR; TCRdb has only the in-frame clones, and not every one. This repertoire shows some 87,000 clones, roughly 90% found once; its top ten account for roughly 3.5%. The sequence derives from a woman in her seventies with acute or convalescent COVID-19. The material sequenced was peripheral blood.

The CDR3 DNA follows: TGTGCCAGCAGCTTAGTAGGACAGAGGGGGGAGACCCAGTACTTC. Its translation is CASSLVGQRGETQYF. The chain joins TRBV11-2 to TRBJ2-5, with D maybe TRBD1 (6 bases). The CDR3 consists of 15 residues. Trimming took 1 base from V and 5 from J, leaving 14 bases between them. Germline V gene data show CDR1 as SGHAT and CDR2 as FQNNGV.